Sequencing of this TCR beta chain was carried out in a study of cytomegalovirus exposure and HLA in healthy donors. PCR amplification relied on 60 Vbeta primers (plus 13 Jbeta primers). Sequencing used immunoSEQ multiplex PCR; TCRdb keeps in-frame clones, though not all of them. Found here are more than 140,000 clones, about four fifths of them singletons; the top ten hold 5.5% to 6%. CDR3 length equals 15 residues. Germline V gene lookup returns CDR1 MNHNY and CDR2 SVGAGI (reference sequence). Germline trimming cut 6 bases from V and 2 bases from J; bases unmatched to any gene: 6. The V call is TRBV6-6, the J call TRBJ2-1; 8 bases fit TRBD2. Source material: PBMCs. The source of this sequence is a man aged 30-40 years in good health and CMV-seropositive. This CDR3 reads CASRSGSATYNEQFF. The CDR3 bases are TGTGCCAGCAGGAGCGGGAGTGCTACCTACAATGAGCAGTTCTTC.